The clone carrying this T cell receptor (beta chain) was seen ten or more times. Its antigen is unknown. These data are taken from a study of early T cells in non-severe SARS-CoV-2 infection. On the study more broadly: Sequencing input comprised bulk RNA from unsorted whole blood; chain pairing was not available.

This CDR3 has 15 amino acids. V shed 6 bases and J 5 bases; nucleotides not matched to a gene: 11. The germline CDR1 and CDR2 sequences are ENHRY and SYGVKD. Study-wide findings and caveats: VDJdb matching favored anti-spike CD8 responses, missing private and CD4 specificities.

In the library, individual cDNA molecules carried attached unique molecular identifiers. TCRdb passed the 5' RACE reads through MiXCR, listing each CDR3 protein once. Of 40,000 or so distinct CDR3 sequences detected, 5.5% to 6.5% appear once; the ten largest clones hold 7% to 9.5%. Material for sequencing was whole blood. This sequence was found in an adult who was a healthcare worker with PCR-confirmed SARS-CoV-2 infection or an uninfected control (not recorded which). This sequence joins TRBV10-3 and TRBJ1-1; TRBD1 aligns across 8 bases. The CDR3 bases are TGTGCCATCAGCCGAAAAGCAGGGGGCTGGACTGAAGCTTTCTTT. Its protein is CAISRKAGGWTEAFF.